The 14 T cell receptor beta chains below come from one sample, sequenced in a study of Tregs in tolerant kidney transplant recipients. Profiling relied on immunoSEQ multiplex PCR, and the TCRdb table lists in-frame clones only, not all of them. The data contain 3,900 or so clones, 70% to 90% of them seen just once; the ten biggest clones take up roughly 1.6%. The source material was Tregs from blood, sampled before the transplant. These receptor sequences come from a human donor who received a combined kidney and bone marrow transplant.

The rearrangement joins TRBV19 to TRBJ1-4; 8 nucleotides line up with TRBD1. The J segment lost 6 bases and the V segment lost 1 base, leaving 4 bases of the junction unmatched. In germline, CDR1 is LNHDA, CDR2 SQIVND (reference sequence). The CDR3 runs to 15 residues. Here the CDR3 DNA reads TGTGCCAGTAGTATAGCCGGGACAGGACATGAAAAACTGTTTTTT. Translation gives CASSIAGTGHEKLFF.

The chain uses TRBV4-3 and TRBJ1-5; D call uncertain. CDR1 is LGHNA and CDR2 is YSLEER in the germline V gene. Trimming shortened V by 0 bases and J by 5 bases, and 11 bases separated the two germline ends. The CDR3 length is 15 residues. The CDR3 DNA sequence: TGCGCCAGCAGCCAAGAAGTACAGAAGCATCAGCCCCAGCATTTT. Translating it yields CASSQEVQKHQPQHF.

This chain connects TRBV4-2 to TRBJ2-3; 7 nucleotides line up with TRBD2. The CDR3 spans 16 residues. V lost 0 bases and J lost 6; bases outside the gene matches: 9. Germline assignment: CDR1 LGHNA and CDR2 YNFKEQ. CDR3 nucleotide sequence: TGTGCCAGCAGCCAAGATTACGAGACTAGCAGGGATACGCAGTATTTT. Its protein product is CASSQDYETSRDTQYF.

This sequence joins TRBV7-2 and TRBJ1-2, with 7 bases matching TRBD1. V dropped 5 bases and J dropped 6; count of bases not matched to a gene: 6. The V gene's germline CDR1 is SGHTA and CDR2 FQGNSA. The CDR3 length is 13 residues. The CDR3 reads CASSLRGQHGYTF. CDR3 DNA: TGTGCCAGCAGCCTAAGGGGACAGCATGGCTACACCTTC.

The chain has TRBV6-5 and TRBJ1-1; D remains unclear. With 4 bases removed from V and 5 bases from J, the gap between germline ends came to 11 bases. Germline-derived CDR1 and CDR2 are MNHEY and SVGAGI. CDR3 length: 13 amino acids. The CDR3 loop reads CASSFNYRTEAFF. Written as DNA, the CDR3 is TGTGCCAGCAGTTTTAATTATCGGACTGAAGCTTTCTTT.

The chain uses TRBV18 and TRBJ1-5, with a possible D match to TRBD1 (6 bases). The CDR3 covers 16 residues. Trimming took 3 bases from V and 1 from J, leaving 13 bases between them. Germline-derived CDR1 and CDR2 are KGHSH and LQKENI. CDR3 in DNA: TGTGCCAGCTCACCCTCCGGGACACAGAGCAATCAGCCCCAGCATTTT. Protein sequence: CASSPSGTQSNQPQHF.

J is TRBJ1-5 and V is TRBV6-1, with D possibly matching TRBD1 (6 bases). Germline V gives CDR1 MNHNS, CDR2 SASEGT. Trimming removed 7 bases at V and 3 bases at J, with 10 bases between. The CDR3 runs to 13 residues. The CDR3 sequence: CASTTGFNQPQHF. In DNA, the CDR3 is TGTGCCAGCACCACAGGGTTCAATCAGCCCCAGCATTTT.

The genes are TRBV4-1 and TRBJ2-1, with D hard to call. In germline, CDR1 is MGHRA, CDR2 YSYEKL. Trimming cost V 1 base and J 7 bases, with 11 bases left between them. The CDR3 contains 14 residues. The CDR3 loop is CASSQGYSINEQFF. CDR3 sequence (DNA): TGCGCCAGCAGCCAAGGGTACAGTATTAATGAGCAGTTCTTC.

The CDR3: CASTSSGSHSSYNEQFF. CDR3 DNA sequence: TGTGCCAGCACCAGTAGCGGGAGCCATAGCTCCTACAATGAGCAGTTCTTC. The chain joins TRBV28 to TRBJ2-1; TRBD2 matches 9 bases. The V gene end was trimmed by 7 bases and the J gene end by 0 bases; junction bases not matched to a gene: 10. Germline V CDR1 and CDR2: MDHEN, SYDVKM. The CDR3 spans 17 residues.

This sequence joins TRBV4-3 and TRBJ2-3, with 8 bases that match TRBD2. This CDR3 comprises 16 residues. Unmatched junction bases numbered 6, after V lost 0 bases and J lost 4 bases. Germline values: CDR1 LGHNA, CDR2 YSLEER. The CDR3 spells CASSQDFAGGPDTQYF. Here the CDR3 DNA reads TGCGCCAGCAGCCAAGATTTTGCGGGAGGCCCAGATACGCAGTATTTT.

The V call is TRBV5-8, the J call TRBJ1-5; possibly TRBD1 for D (5 bases). V shed 1 base and J shed 3 bases, with 11 bases lying between them. The germline V gene has CDR1 SGHTS and CDR2 YDEGEE. CDR3 length equals 15 residues. CDR3 region: CASSLRGMVNQPQHF. The CDR3 nucleotides read TGTGCCAGCAGCTTGAGGGGAATGGTCAATCAGCCCCAGCATTTT.

V gene TRBV25-1 combines with J gene TRBJ1-4, with D possibly being TRBD1 (5 bases). The CDR3 length is 12 residues. V lost 3 bases, J lost 8 bases, and 7 bases lay in between. CDR1 and CDR2 from the germline V gene are MGHDK and SYGVNS. CDR3 sequence: CASSDRVEKLFF. CDR3 nucleotide sequence: TGTGCCAGCAGTGACAGGGTCGAAAAACTGTTTTTT.

Here the CDR3 DNA reads TGTGCCATCAGTGAGTCGAATTTTGGAGGGCCCCTTAATGAGCAGTTCTTC. Protein product: CAISESNFGGPLNEQFF. The rearrangement links TRBV10-3 to TRBJ2-1; possibly TRBD2 for D (6 bases). CDR1 is ENHRY, CDR2 SYGVKD, per germline. CDR3 length: 17 residues. The germline V and J ends were trimmed by 0 bases and 7 bases, with 19 bases remaining between them.

The chain carries TRBV28 and TRBJ1-4, with D maybe TRBD1 (6 bases). V lost 6 bases and J 7 bases, leaving 24 bases between the germline ends. The length of the CDR3 is 17 residues. Germline assignment: CDR1 MDHEN and CDR2 SYDVKM. Here the CDR3 reads CASSQEWSGARGEKLFF. The DNA of the CDR3 is TGTGCCAGCAGCCAAGAATGGTCAGGGGCCAGGGGTGAAAAACTGTTTTTT. Variable domain in full (rest from reference TRBV28 and TRBJ1-4): DVKVTQSSRYLVKRTGEKVFLECVQDMDHENMFWYRQDPGLGLRLIYFSYDVKMKEKGDIPEGYSVSREKKERFSLILESASTNQTSMYLCASSQEWSGARGEKLFFGSGTQLSVL.